This is a list of T cell receptor beta chains from one sample in a study of early T cells in non-severe SARS-CoV-2 infection. MiXCR was run by TCRdb on the 5' RACE reads, yielding one entry per CDR3 protein. Of fewer than 85,000 distinct CDR3 sequences listed, more than 9% are singletons. Input material: whole blood. These TCRs come from an adult who was a healthcare worker with PCR-confirmed SARS-CoV-2 infection or an uninfected control (not recorded which). Both conserved end residues are part of each CDR3. A D gene is named only where the DNA matches it firmly. The size entry is marked missing in some rows and otherwise reads once, few, many or a size class.

v_call,cdr3_length,clone_size,j_call,d_call,cdr3_nt,cdr3_aa
TRBV12-3/TRBV12-4,13,few,TRBJ1-1,TRBD1,TGTGCCAGCAGCTGGACAGGGCGTACTGAAGCTTTCTTT,CASSWTGRTEAFF
TRBV7-3,14,-,TRBJ2-3,-,TGTGCCAGCAGCTTAACCAGAAGCACAGATACGCAGTATTTT,CASSLTRSTDTQYF
TRBV11-1,13,-,TRBJ2-7,TRBD1,TGTGCCAGCAGGGGACAGGGATCCTACGAGCAGTACTTC,CASRGQGSYEQYF
TRBV18,12,many,TRBJ1-1,-,TGTGCCAGCTCTTCCACACTGGGGGAAGCTTTCTTT,CASSSTLGEAFF
TRBV27,13,-,TRBJ1-1,-,TGTGCCAGCAGTTTCTCGGCGGGGCGCGGAGCTTTCTTT,CASSFSAGRGAFF
TRBV7-6,11,many,TRBJ2-7,-,TGTGCCAGCAGCCAGGGCGAGCAGCAGTACTTC,CASSQGEQQYF
TRBV2,14,many,TRBJ2-2,TRBD2,TGTGCCTCAACGGGGCTAGCGGGAGCCGGGGAGCTGTTTTTT,CASTGLAGAGELFF
TRBV5-1,15,many,TRBJ1-1,-,TGCGCCAGCGGCAACCAGGGGAACAGCGCCACTGAAGCTTTCTTT,CASGNQGNSATEAFF
TRBV11-2,12,-,TRBJ2-1,-,TGTGCCAGCAGCTTAGATCCTCTTGAGCAGTTCTTC,CASSLDPLEQFF
TRBV14,13,few,TRBJ2-1,TRBD1,TGTGCCAGCAGCCGGAACAGGGGGGAGAAGCAGTTCTTC,CASSRNRGEKQFF
TRBV7-2,15,many,TRBJ2-2,TRBD2,TGTGCCAGCAGCTTGGCAGGACTAGACACCGGGGAGCTGTTTTTT,CASSLAGLDTGELFF
TRBV27,15,few,TRBJ2-2,TRBD2,TGTGCCAGCAGTTTTGGCGGGAGGAACACCGGGGAGCTGTTTTTT,CASSFGGRNTGELFF
TRBV27,15,-,TRBJ1-1,-,TGTGCCAGCAAGGCCCCTGGGCGGGAGAACACTGAAGCTTTCTTT,CASKAPGRENTEAFF
TRBV4-1,17,few,TRBJ2-1,TRBD2,TGCGCCAGCAGCCCCCACCGGGGACTAGCGGGAGGAGGTGAGCAGTTCTTC,CASSPHRGLAGGGEQFF
TRBV5-1,14,few,TRBJ2-5,TRBD1,TGCGCCAGCAGCGAGGGACAGTCGGGAGAGACCCAGTACTTC,CASSEGQSGETQYF
TRBV28,11,once,TRBJ1-1,-,TGTGCCAGCGGGACCGCCACTGAAGCTTTCTTT,CASGTATEAFF
TRBV2,15,many,TRBJ2-2,-,TGTGCCAGCAGTGAAAGAATAGGGCTACCCGGGGAGCTGTTTTTT,CASSERIGLPGELFF
TRBV28,14,-,TRBJ2-7,-,TGTGCCAGCAGTTTACCAGGGGGGGCCTACGAGCAGTACTTC,CASSLPGGAYEQYF
TRBV10-2,15,-,TRBJ2-1,TRBD2,TGCGCCAGCAGTCAAACTAGCGGGAGGATAAATGAGCAGTTCTTC,CASSQTSGRINEQFF
TRBV5-1,16,many,TRBJ2-5,TRBD2,TGCGCCAGCAGCTCGGGACTAGCGGGGATTCAAGAGACCCAGTACTTC,CASSSGLAGIQETQYF
TRBV6-5,15,-,TRBJ2-7,TRBD2,TGTGCCAGCAGTTGGGCTAGCGGTATCGCCTACGAGCAGTACTTC,CASSWASGIAYEQYF
TRBV10-3,12,many,TRBJ2-3,-,TGTGCCAGTAATAGTAACACAGATACGCAGTATTTT,CASNSNTDTQYF
TRBV28,14,many,TRBJ1-2,-,TGTGCCAGCAGTTTCGTCCGGGGGCTATGGGGCTACACCTTC,CASSFVRGLWGYTF
TRBV20-1,13,few,TRBJ2-7,TRBD2,TGCAGTGCTATTAGCGGGAGAACCTACGAGCAGTACTTC,CSAISGRTYEQYF
TRBV10-3,14,-,TRBJ2-3,-,TGTGCCATCAGTGAAGGTGGTAGCACAGATACGCAGTATTTT,CAISEGGSTDTQYF
TRBV9,14,few,TRBJ1-1,-,TGTGCCAGCAGCGTATGGTTTGGGGACACTGAAGCTTTCTTT,CASSVWFGDTEAFF
TRBV3-1,17,few,TRBJ2-3,TRBD2,TGTGCCAGCAGCCAAGAGCAGAGCGGGAGTCTTCGTAATACGCAGTATTTT,CASSQEQSGSLRNTQYF
TRBV20-1,14,-,TRBJ2-3,TRBD2,TGCAGTGCGGAAACTAGCGGGGGTACAGATACGCAGTATTTT,CSAETSGGTDTQYF
TRBV5-1,15,many,TRBJ2-3,TRBD2,TGCGCCAGCAGCTTGGTGGGAGGGCCCGCAGATACGCAGTATTTT,CASSLVGGPADTQYF
TRBV5-1,15,-,TRBJ2-1,-,TGCGCCAGCAGCTTGTCGACAAACTCCTACAATGAGCAGTTCTTC,CASSLSTNSYNEQFF
TRBV5-1,18,few,TRBJ2-7,TRBD1,TGCGCCAGCAGCTTAGGACAAGGACAGGACTGGAGGTGGGACGAGCAGTACTTC,CASSLGQGQDWRWDEQYF
TRBV5-1,15,many,TRBJ1-2,-,TGCGCCAGCAGCCCTGAACCGGGGGCCACCTATGGCTACACCTTC,CASSPEPGATYGYTF
TRBV12-3/TRBV12-4,15,few,TRBJ2-3,-,TGTGCCAGCAGTTTAACAACGTCTAGCACAGATACGCAGTATTTT,CASSLTTSSTDTQYF
TRBV4-1,14,-,TRBJ1-6,TRBD1,TGCGCCAGCAGCCCCGGACAGGGTTTCTCACCCCTCCACTTT,CASSPGQGFSPLHF
TRBV30,11,many,TRBJ2-3,-,TGTGCCTGGAGCGGGCAAGATACGCAGTATTTT,CAWSGQDTQYF
TRBV11-2,15,many,TRBJ2-7,-,TGTGCCAGCAGCTTAGGTCACAGGGCAGCCTACGAGCAGTACTTC,CASSLGHRAAYEQYF
TRBV19,12,many,TRBJ2-2,-,TGTGCCAGTAGTATCTTATTGGGGGAGCTGTTTTTT,CASSILLGELFF
TRBV10-1,12,few,TRBJ2-1,-,TGCGCCAGCAGTGACGGGAGTTACCGGCAGTTCTTC,CASSDGSYRQFF
TRBV28,13,few,TRBJ2-2,-,TGTGCCAGCAGCAATGAGCACGCCGGGGAGCTGTTTTTT,CASSNEHAGELFF
TRBV11-3,16,many,TRBJ2-1,TRBD2,TGTGCCAGCAGCTTAGGACTAGCGGGGGCCTACAATGAGCAGTTCTTC,CASSLGLAGAYNEQFF
TRBV11-1,12,many,TRBJ2-1,-,TGTGCCAGCAGCCCGTTGGCCAATGAGCAGTTCTTC,CASSPLANEQFF
TRBV10-2,15,many,TRBJ2-5,-,TGCGCCAGCAGTGAGTCGTGGGACTTCCAAGAGACCCAGTACTTC,CASSESWDFQETQYF
TRBV7-9,12,few,TRBJ1-1,-,TGTGCCAGCAGCCAGGGATGGGATGAAGCTTTCTTT,CASSQGWDEAFF
TRBV20-1,16,-,TRBJ2-1,TRBD2,TGCAGTGCTACCACTTTTAGCGGGAGGGCCAGGAATGAGCAGTTCTTC,CSATTFSGRARNEQFF
TRBV7-2,16,few,TRBJ2-1,TRBD2,TGTGCCAGCAGCTTAGCCTGGCGGGAGATCTACAATGAGCAGTTCTTC,CASSLAWREIYNEQFF
TRBV5-4,13,few,TRBJ2-7,-,TGTGCCAGCAGCCGGGACGGAACCTACGAGCAGTACTTC,CASSRDGTYEQYF
TRBV6-5,15,many,TRBJ2-1,TRBD2,TGTGCCAGCAGTTCGCGGACTAGCTATTCTAATGAGCAGTTCTTC,CASSSRTSYSNEQFF
TRBV11-2,18,-,TRBJ2-1,TRBD2,TGTGCCAGCAGCTTAGATTTCCCCGGGACTAGAAAAGACAATGAGCAGTTCTTC,CASSLDFPGTRKDNEQFF
TRBV3-1,13,many,TRBJ1-5,-,TGTGCCAGCAGCGAAACAACCAATCAGCCCCAGCATTTT,CASSETTNQPQHF
TRBV7-3,15,many,TRBJ2-7,-,TGTGCCAGCAGCTTAATGTGGCAGACCCTTCGCGAGCAGTACTTC,CASSLMWQTLREQYF
TRBV14,13,-,TRBJ2-1,-,TGTGCCAGCAGCCAAGGGAGGCTAGCTGAGCAGTTCTTC,CASSQGRLAEQFF
TRBV19,13,-,TRBJ2-7,-,TGTGCCAGTAGTTCGGAGGGGACCTACGAGCAGTACTTC,CASSSEGTYEQYF
TRBV5-1,15,few,TRBJ1-1,TRBD1,TGCGCCAGCTACGCCCGACAGGGGTCGAACACTGAAGCTTTCTTT,CASYARQGSNTEAFF
TRBV7-6,14,many,TRBJ1-4,-,TGTGCCAGCAGCCTGACCGGGGCGGCTGGCAAACTGTTTTTT,CASSLTGAAGKLFF
TRBV27,13,few,TRBJ2-7,TRBD2,TGTGCCAGTGGGCTAGCGGGGAGCTACGAGCAGTACTTC,CASGLAGSYEQYF
TRBV27,14,many,TRBJ1-1,TRBD1,TGTGCCAGCAGAACCGGACAGGGGTCCACTGAAGCTTTCTTT,CASRTGQGSTEAFF
TRBV10-3,17,many,TRBJ2-7,TRBD2,TGTGCCATCGGGCCAGGTTCTAGCGGGAGTGGGGGCCACGAGCAGTACTTC,CAIGPGSSGSGGHEQYF
TRBV5-5,14,few,TRBJ2-7,-,TGTGCCAGCAGCTTCGGGGACGTCTCCTACGAGCAGTACTTC,CASSFGDVSYEQYF
TRBV18,15,many,TRBJ1-1,-,TGTGCCAGCTCACCACGCCGGAGGGGATGGATTGAAGCTTTCTTT,CASSPRRRGWIEAFF